One and the same sample provided the 25 T cell receptor beta chains below, sequenced in a study of T cell changes during pregnancy in multiple sclerosis. Repertoires were generated with immunoSEQ multiplex PCR, while TCRdb's copy carries only in-frame clones and drops some. The sample shows 47,000 or so clones, 90% of them seen only once. The input for sequencing was peripheral blood, taken after pregnancy. The receptors were sampled from a female donor in good health, enrolled as a control in a pregnancy study.

Written as DNA, the CDR3 is TGTGCCAGTAGTGTCACAGGGGTCGAGACCGGGGAGCTGTTTTTT. Its protein product is CASSVTGVETGELFF. J is TRBJ2-2 and V is TRBV19; 7 positions match TRBD1. V shed 5 bases, J shed 5 bases, and the junction held 8 bases outside the gene matches. The CDR3 has 15 residues. Per the germline V gene, CDR1 is LNHDA and CDR2 is SQIVND (reference sequence).

This clone showed up just once. The V gene is TRBV5-1, the J gene TRBJ2-7, with TRBD2 matching 10 bases. Germline V gives CDR1 SGHRS, CDR2 YFSETQ. V was pared by 5 bases and J by 3 bases, with 5 bases of the junction left unmatched. This CDR3 has 14 residues. CDR3 sequence reads: CASSPAGGNYEQYF. The CDR3 bases are TGCGCCAGCAGTCCAGCGGGAGGGAACTACGAGCAGTACTTC.

This clone occurred once. J is TRBJ1-5 and V is TRBV27; possible D gene TRBD1, 6 bases. Between the trimmed V and J ends, which lost 10 bases and 7 bases, there was a span of 32 bases. CDR3 size: 18 residues. Germline V gene sequence: CDR1 MNHEY, CDR2 SMNVEV (reference sequence). The CDR3 loop reads CANQPRQPHQGIRQPQHF. In DNA form, the CDR3 reads TGTGCCAACCAACCGCGGCAGCCTCATCAGGGGATCAGGCAGCCCCAGCATTTT.

This chain links TRBV4-1 with TRBJ1-4; TRBD1 aligns across 8 bases. Trimming took 6 bases from V and 11 from J; bases not matched to a gene: 14. This CDR3 region has 15 residues. The germline CDR1 and CDR2 sequences are MGHRA and YSYEKL. CDR3 DNA: TGCGCCAGCAGACCCCCAGGGGGCCGAGTACAGAAACTGTTTTTT. It specifies CASRPPGGRVQKLFF.

The rearrangement links TRBV7-8 to TRBJ2-7; 13 nucleotides match TRBD2. The V gene's germline CDR1 is SGHVS and CDR2 FQNEAQ. The trim removed 5 bases at V and 6 bases at J, leaving 4 bases unmatched. The CDR3 length is 14 residues. The CDR3 is CASSPRTSGSEQYF. In DNA, the CDR3 is TGTGCCAGCAGCCCTCGGACTAGCGGGAGCGAGCAGTACTTC.

The rearrangement joins TRBV7-3 to TRBJ2-3, with 11 positions matching TRBD2. The CDR3 has 16 amino acids. Germline V CDR1 and CDR2: SGHTA, FQGTGA. V trimming: 4 bases; J trimming: 4 bases; junction bases outside the gene matches: 7. In DNA form, the CDR3 reads TGTGCCAGCAGCTCAGGGACTAGCGGACTGGCAGATACGCAGTATTTT. Translating it yields CASSSGTSGLADTQYF.

The rearrangement joins TRBV7-6 to TRBJ1-4, with 8 bases matching TRBD1. Per germline, CDR1 SGHVS and CDR2 FNYEAQ. After removal of 2 bases from V and 2 bases from J, the junction contained 1 base not matched to a gene. The CDR3 sequence is 15 residues long. Written as DNA, the CDR3 is TGTGCCAGCAGCTTATCAGGGGGCACTAATGAAAAACTGTTTTTT. The encoded protein is CASSLSGGTNEKLFF. The full variable domain, its missing parts supplied by reference TRBV7-6 and TRBJ1-4, is GAGVSQSPRYKVTKRGQDVALRCDPISGHVSLYWYRQALGQGPEFLTYFNYEAQQDKSGLPNDRFSAERPEGSISTLTIQRTEQRDSAMYRCASSLSGGTNEKLFFGSGTQLSVL.

V and J are TRBV30 and TRBJ2-4; TRBD2 is a possible D gene (5 bases). Germline V gene data show CDR1 as GTSNPN and CDR2 as SVGIG (reference sequence). V was trimmed by 3 bases and J by 9 bases, leaving 15 bases between them. The CDR3 is made up of 13 amino acids. In DNA, the CDR3 is TGTGCCTGGAGCGGTGACCGCGAGGGCATTCAGTACTTC. Amino acid sequence: CAWSGDREGIQYF.

V is TRBV30 and J is TRBJ1-4, with TRBD1 matching 8 bases. The CDR3 covers 13 residues. Per the germline V gene, CDR1 is GTSNPN and CDR2 is SVGIG (reference sequence). The junction had 5 bases not matched to a gene; V was cut back by 4 bases and J by 7 bases. In DNA form, the CDR3 reads TGTGCCTGGACGCAGGGGGCGGCTGAAAAACTGTTTTTT. Amino acid sequence: CAWTQGAAEKLFF.

The rearrangement joins TRBV11-2 to TRBJ2-7; possible D gene TRBD1, 5 bases. Germline V gene data show CDR1 as SGHAT and CDR2 as FQNNGV. The CDR3 spans 15 residues. Trimming took 1 base from V and 4 from J, leaving 14 bases between them. CDR3 bases: TGTGCCAGCAGCTTAGCCCCTGAGAAGGGGTACGAGCAGTACTTC. This codes for CASSLAPEKGYEQYF.

V usage is TRBV7-3 and J usage is TRBJ2-3, with 10 bases matching TRBD2. J gave up 4 bases and V 4 bases, and 8 bases lay outside the gene matches. The CDR3 extends over 16 amino acids. Germline V CDR1 and CDR2: SGHTA, FQGTGA. CDR3 nucleotide sequence: TGTGCCAGCAGCTGGGTGTCTAGCGGGAGCCCAGATACGCAGTATTTT. It codes for CASSWVSSGSPDTQYF.

This rearrangement joins TRBV2 to TRBJ2-1; TRBD2 matches at 7 bases. Trimming removed 2 bases from V and 13 bases from J; junction bases left unmatched: 5. Germline assignment: CDR1 SNHLY and CDR2 FYNNEI. The CDR3 length is 12 residues. In nucleotides, the CDR3 is TGTGCCAGCAGTGAATTAGGACTAGTTCAGTTCTTC. Translated, it gives CASSELGLVQFF.

The chain joins TRBV19 to TRBJ1-1, with TRBD1 as a possible D gene (6 bases). Germline CDR1 is LNHDA and CDR2 is SQIVND (reference sequence). V was trimmed by 2 bases and J by 1 base, leaving 11 bases between them. The CDR3 is made up of 15 amino acids. As DNA, the CDR3 is TGTGCCAGTAGTATATCCCCAGGGGAGAACACTGAAGCTTTCTTT. This sequence encodes CASSISPGENTEAFF.

The CDR3 coding sequence is TGCGCCAGCGCCGGGACAGGGAACACTGAAGCTTTCTTT. It specifies CASAGTGNTEAFF. V usage is TRBV10-2 and J usage is TRBJ1-1, with TRBD1 identical over 8 bases. V lost 8 bases to trimming and J lost 1 base; unmatched junction nucleotides: 3. The V gene's germline CDR1 is WSHSY and CDR2 SAAADI. CDR3 length equals 13 residues.

Regarding this clone: A read error is likely, as this CDR3 ends without the conserved phenylalanine or tryptophan. No DNA is shown, since the ends of the CDR3 on it are uncertain; the CDR3 is the one TCRdb lists. The chain joins TRBV11-3 to TRBJ1-2. The CDR3 sequence runs 10 residues, both termini included. From germline, CDR1 is SGHNT and CDR2 YENEEA. The CDR3 here is CASVFTDSEY.

The CDR3 nucleotides read TGTGCCAGCAGCCTCCGCAACAGGGAAGGCGAGCAGTACTTC. This translates into CASSLRNREGEQYF. This sequence joins TRBV27 and TRBJ2-7, with D maybe TRBD1 (6 bases). There are 14 residues in the CDR3. CDR1 is MNHEY and CDR2 is SMNVEV in the germline V gene (reference sequence). Trimming took off 6 bases at V and 6 bases at J, with 18 bases between the two ends.

The chain joins TRBV9 to TRBJ2-1; 9 bases fit TRBD2. The CDR3 is 14 amino acids. Germline V gene lookup returns CDR1 SGDLS and CDR2 YYNGEE. The junction had 1 base not matched to a gene; V was cut back by 2 bases and J by 4 bases. The CDR3 reads CASSVSGRYNEQFF. In DNA, the CDR3 is TGTGCCAGCAGCGTTAGCGGGAGATACAATGAGCAGTTCTTC.

The chain couples TRBV19 to TRBJ2-3, with TRBD2 matching 8 bases. The CDR3 length is 17 residues. The J segment lost 0 bases and the V segment lost 2 bases, leaving 7 bases of the junction unmatched. Germline assignment: CDR1 LNHDA and CDR2 SQIVND (reference sequence). CDR3 in DNA: TGTGCCAGTAGTATAAGGGCTAGCGGGTCCAGCACAGATACGCAGTATTTT. This sequence encodes CASSIRASGSSTDTQYF.

This clone was seen once. The V and J genes are TRBV11-2 and TRBJ2-3; 13 bases match TRBD2. Trimming at V came to 0 bases and at J to 3 bases, leaving 6 bases not matched to a gene. Germline CDR1 SGHAT, CDR2 FQNNGV. The CDR3 sequence is 18 residues long. The CDR3 sequence is CASSLDLGLAGITDTQYF. The CDR3, as DNA: TGTGCCAGCAGCTTAGATCTGGGACTAGCGGGAATAACAGATACGCAGTATTTT.

The chain joins TRBV11-2 to TRBJ2-7, with 8 bases matching TRBD1. The V gene end was trimmed by 5 bases and the J gene end by 4 bases; junction bases not matched to a gene: 10. The CDR3 is 15 residues long. In germline, CDR1 is SGHAT, CDR2 FQNNGV. CDR3 sequence: CASSLIRGRSYEQYF. In DNA, the CDR3 is TGTGCCAGCAGCCTGATCAGGGGGCGTTCGTACGAGCAGTACTTC.

The DNA for the CDR3 is TGCAGCGTTGAACGCCCTACTGAACGTTACAATGAGCAGTTCTTC. Protein sequence: CSVERPTERYNEQFF. This chain links TRBV29-1 with TRBJ2-1, with D uncertain. Germline V gene data show CDR1 as SQVTM and CDR2 as ANQGSEA. The V end lost 2 bases, the J end lost 4 bases, and 15 bases lay between the germline ends. The CDR3 totals 15 residues.

V usage is TRBV18 and J usage is TRBJ2-3; 8 nucleotides line up with TRBD2. Losses at the gene ends were 3 bases for V and 5 bases for J; bases not matched to a gene: 4. CDR1 is KGHSH and CDR2 is LQKENI in the germline V gene. This CDR3 comprises 14 residues. The DNA of the CDR3 is TGTGCCAGCTCACCTCCTAGCGGGCAAGATACGCAGTATTTT. It codes for CASSPPSGQDTQYF.

The V gene is TRBV9, the J gene TRBJ1-1; 7 bases match TRBD1. V gave up 0 bases and J gave up 5 bases; unmatched junction bases: 4. The CDR3 runs to 14 residues. The germline CDR1 and CDR2 sequences are SGDLS and YYNGEE. The CDR3 loop is CASSVGQGQTEAFF. Here the CDR3 DNA reads TGTGCCAGCAGCGTAGGACAGGGTCAGACTGAAGCTTTCTTT.

The CDR3 DNA reads TGTGCCAGCAACTCACATCCGGGGGAGGAGACCCAGTACTTC. This translates into CASNSHPGEETQYF. This chain uses TRBV5-5 with TRBJ2-5, with D possibly TRBD2 on 6 matching bases. Germline V CDR1 and CDR2: SGHKS, YYEKEE (reference sequence). This CDR3 spans 14 amino acids. V lost 6 bases, J lost 5 bases, and 17 bases lay in between.

V is TRBV28 and J is TRBJ2-3, with 9 bases lining up with TRBD2. V lost 1 base to trimming and J lost 5 bases; unmatched junction nucleotides: 4. The CDR3 loop spans 15 amino acids. Germline V gene data show CDR1 as MDHEN and CDR2 as SYDVKM. CDR3 nucleotide sequence: TGTGCCAGCAGTTTATTTGCGGGAGGGGGAGATACGCAGTATTTT. It encodes CASSLFAGGGDTQYF. Full variable domain (remainder filled in from reference TRBV28 and TRBJ2-3): DVKVTQSSRYLVKRTGEKVFLECVQDMDHENMFWYRQDPGLGLRLIYFSYDVKMKEKGDIPEGYSVSREKKERFSLILESASTNQTSMYLCASSLFAGGGDTQYFGPGTRLTVL.